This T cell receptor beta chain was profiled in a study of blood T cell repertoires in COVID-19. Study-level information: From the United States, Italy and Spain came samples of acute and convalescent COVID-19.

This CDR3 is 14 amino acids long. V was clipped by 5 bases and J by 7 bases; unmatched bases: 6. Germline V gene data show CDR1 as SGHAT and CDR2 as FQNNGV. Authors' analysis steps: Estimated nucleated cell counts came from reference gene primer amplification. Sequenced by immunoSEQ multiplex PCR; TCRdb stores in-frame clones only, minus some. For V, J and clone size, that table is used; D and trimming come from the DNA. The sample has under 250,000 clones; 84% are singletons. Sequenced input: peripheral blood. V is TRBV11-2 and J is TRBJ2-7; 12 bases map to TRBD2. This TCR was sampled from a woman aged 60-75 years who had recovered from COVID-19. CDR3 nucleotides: TGTGCCAGCAGCGACGGACTAGCGGGGTCGGAGCAGTACTTC. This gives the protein CASSDGLAGSEQYF.